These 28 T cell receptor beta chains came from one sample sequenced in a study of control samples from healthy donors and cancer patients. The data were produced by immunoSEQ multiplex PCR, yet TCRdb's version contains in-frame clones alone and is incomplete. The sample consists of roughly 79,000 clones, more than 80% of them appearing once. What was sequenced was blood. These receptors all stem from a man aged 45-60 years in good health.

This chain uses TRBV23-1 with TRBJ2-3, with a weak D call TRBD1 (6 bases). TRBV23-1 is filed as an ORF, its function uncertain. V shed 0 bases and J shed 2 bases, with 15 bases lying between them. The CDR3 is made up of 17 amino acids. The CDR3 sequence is CASSQSGQEEPTDTQYF. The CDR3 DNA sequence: TGCGCCAGCAGTCAATCGGGACAAGAAGAGCCCACAGATACGCAGTATTTT.

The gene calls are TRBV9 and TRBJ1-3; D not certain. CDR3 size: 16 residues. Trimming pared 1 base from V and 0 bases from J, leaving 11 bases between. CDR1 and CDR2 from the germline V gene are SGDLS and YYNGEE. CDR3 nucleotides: TGTGCCAGCAGCGTATCCGGACCTATCTCTGGAAACACCATATATTTT. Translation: CASSVSGPISGNTIYF.

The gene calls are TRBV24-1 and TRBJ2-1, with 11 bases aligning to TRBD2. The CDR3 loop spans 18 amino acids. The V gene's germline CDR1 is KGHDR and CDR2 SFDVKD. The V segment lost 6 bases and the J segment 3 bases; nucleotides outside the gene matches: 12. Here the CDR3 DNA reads TGTGCCACCAGTCCCCCTCCGGGACTAGCGGAGAACTACAATGAGCAGTTCTTC. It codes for CATSPPPGLAENYNEQFF.

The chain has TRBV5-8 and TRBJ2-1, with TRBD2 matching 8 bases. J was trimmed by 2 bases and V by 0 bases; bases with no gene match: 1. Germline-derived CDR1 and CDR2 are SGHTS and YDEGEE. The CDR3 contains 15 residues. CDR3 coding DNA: TGTGCCAGCAGCTTGGGCGGGGGGCCCTACAATGAGCAGTTCTTC. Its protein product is CASSLGGGPYNEQFF.

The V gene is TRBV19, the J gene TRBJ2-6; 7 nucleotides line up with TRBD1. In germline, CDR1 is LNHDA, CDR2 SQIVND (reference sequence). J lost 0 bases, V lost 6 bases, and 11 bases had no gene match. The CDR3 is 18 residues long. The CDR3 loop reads CASRQRQGPLSGANVLTF. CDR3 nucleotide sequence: TGTGCCAGTAGGCAGAGACAGGGTCCCCTCTCTGGGGCCAACGTCCTGACTTTC.

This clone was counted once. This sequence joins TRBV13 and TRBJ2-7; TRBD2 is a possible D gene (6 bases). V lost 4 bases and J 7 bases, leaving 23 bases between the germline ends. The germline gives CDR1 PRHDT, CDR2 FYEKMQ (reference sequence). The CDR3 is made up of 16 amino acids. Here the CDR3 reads CASSYGGAGPMGEQYF. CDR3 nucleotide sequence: TGTGCCAGCAGCTACGGCGGGGCGGGACCCATGGGGGAGCAGTACTTC.

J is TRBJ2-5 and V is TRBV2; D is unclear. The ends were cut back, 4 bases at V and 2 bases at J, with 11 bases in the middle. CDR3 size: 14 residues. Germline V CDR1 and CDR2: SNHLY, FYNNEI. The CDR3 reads CASSGQPIQETQYF. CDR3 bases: TGTGCCAGCAGTGGCCAGCCAATACAAGAGACCCAGTACTTC. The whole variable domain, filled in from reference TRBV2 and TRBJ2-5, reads EPEVTQTPSHQVTQMGQEVILRCVPISNHLYFYWYRQILGQKVEFLVSFYNNEISEKSEIFDDQFSVERPDGSNFTLKIRSTKLEDSAMYFCASSGQPIQETQYFGPGTRLLVL.

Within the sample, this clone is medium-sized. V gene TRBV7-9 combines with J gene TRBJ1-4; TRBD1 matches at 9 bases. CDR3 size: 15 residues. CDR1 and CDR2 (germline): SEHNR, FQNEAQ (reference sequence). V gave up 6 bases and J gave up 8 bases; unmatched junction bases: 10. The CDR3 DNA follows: TGTGCCAGCAGACCCGGACAGGGGTTGCGAGAAAAACTGTTTTTT. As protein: CASRPGQGLREKLFF.

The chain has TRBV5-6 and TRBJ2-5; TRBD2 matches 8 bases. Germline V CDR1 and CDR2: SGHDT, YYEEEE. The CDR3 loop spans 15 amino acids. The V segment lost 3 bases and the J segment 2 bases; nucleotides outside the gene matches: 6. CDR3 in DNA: TGTGCCAGCAGCTCCAGGCGGGGGGATCAAGAGACCCAGTACTTC. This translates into CASSSRRGDQETQYF. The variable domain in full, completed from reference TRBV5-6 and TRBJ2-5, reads DAGVTQSPTHLIKTRGQQVTLRCSPKSGHDTVSWYQQALGQGPQFIFQYYEEEERQRGNFPDRFSGHQFPNYSSELNVNALLLGDSALYLCASSSRRGDQETQYFGPGTRLLVL.

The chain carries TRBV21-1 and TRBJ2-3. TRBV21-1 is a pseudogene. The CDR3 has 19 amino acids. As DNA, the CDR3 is TGTGCCAGCAGCCCCCGAGAGGGACGCCGAATAATTAGCACAGATACGCAGTATTTT. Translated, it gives CASSPREGRRIISTDTQYF.

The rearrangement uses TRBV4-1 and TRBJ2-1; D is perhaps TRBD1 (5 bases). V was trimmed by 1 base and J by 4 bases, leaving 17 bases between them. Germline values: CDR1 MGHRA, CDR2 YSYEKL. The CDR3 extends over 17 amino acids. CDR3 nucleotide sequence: TGCGCCAGCAGCCAAGGATTGGGGCAGCAAGCGTACAATGAGCAGTTCTTC. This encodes CASSQGLGQQAYNEQFF.

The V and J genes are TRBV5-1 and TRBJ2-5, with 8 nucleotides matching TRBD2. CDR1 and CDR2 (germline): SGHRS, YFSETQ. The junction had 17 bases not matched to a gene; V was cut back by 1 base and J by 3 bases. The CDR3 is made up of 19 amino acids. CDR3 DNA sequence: TGCGCCAGCAGCTTGAAGCAAACTAGCGGAGTAGAGCTAAAAGAGACCCAGTACTTC. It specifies CASSLKQTSGVELKETQYF.

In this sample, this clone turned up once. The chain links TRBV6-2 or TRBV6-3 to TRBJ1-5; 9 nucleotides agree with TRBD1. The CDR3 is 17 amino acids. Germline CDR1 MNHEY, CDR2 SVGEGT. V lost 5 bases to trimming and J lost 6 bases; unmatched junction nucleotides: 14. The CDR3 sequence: CASSTLSKTGGSQPQHF. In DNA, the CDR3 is TGTGCCAGCAGTACCCTTTCAAAGACAGGGGGTAGTCAGCCCCAGCATTTT.

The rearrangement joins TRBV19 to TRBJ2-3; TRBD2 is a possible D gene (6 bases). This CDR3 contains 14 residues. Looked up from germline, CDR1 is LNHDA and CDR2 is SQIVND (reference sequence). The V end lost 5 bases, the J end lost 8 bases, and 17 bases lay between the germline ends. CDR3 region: CASSLRVGGGTQYF. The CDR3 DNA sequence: TGTGCCAGTAGTCTCCGAGTGGGGGGAGGTACGCAGTATTTT.

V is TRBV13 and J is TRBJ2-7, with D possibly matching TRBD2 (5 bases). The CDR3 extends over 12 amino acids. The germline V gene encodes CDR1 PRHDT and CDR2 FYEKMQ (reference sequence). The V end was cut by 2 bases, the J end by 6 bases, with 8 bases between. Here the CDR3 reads CASSLRGPEQYF. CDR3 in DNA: TGTGCCAGCAGCTTAAGAGGGCCCGAGCAGTACTTC.

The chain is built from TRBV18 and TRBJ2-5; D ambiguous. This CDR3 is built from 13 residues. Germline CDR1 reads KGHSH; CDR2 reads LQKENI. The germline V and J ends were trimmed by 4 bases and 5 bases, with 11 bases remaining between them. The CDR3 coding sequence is TGTGCCAGCTCACTAACCTTCAGGGAGACCCAGTACTTC. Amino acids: CASSLTFRETQYF.

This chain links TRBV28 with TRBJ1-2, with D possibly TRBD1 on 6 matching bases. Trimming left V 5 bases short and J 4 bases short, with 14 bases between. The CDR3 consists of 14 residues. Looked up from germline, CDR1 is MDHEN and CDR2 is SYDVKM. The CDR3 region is CASSIGTRLYGYTF. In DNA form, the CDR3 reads TGTGCCAGCAGTATCGGGACAAGACTCTATGGCTACACCTTC.

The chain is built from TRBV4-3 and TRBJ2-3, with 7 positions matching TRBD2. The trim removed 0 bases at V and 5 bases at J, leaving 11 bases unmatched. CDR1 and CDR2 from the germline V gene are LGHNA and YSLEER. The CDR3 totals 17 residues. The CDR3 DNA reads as TGCGCCAGCAGCCAAGATGGAACGGGAGGATCGGGAGATACGCAGTATTTT. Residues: CASSQDGTGGSGDTQYF.

CDR3 region: CASSQERAAWSGELFF. The CDR3 bases are TGCGCCAGCAGCCAAGAGCGGGCGGCGTGGTCCGGGGAGCTGTTTTTT. The V call is TRBV4-3, the J call TRBJ2-2; TRBD2 might be the D (5 bases). Germline-derived CDR1 and CDR2 are LGHNA and YSLEER. V was shortened by 0 bases and J by 6 bases, with 14 bases between the two germline ends. The CDR3 loop spans 16 amino acids.

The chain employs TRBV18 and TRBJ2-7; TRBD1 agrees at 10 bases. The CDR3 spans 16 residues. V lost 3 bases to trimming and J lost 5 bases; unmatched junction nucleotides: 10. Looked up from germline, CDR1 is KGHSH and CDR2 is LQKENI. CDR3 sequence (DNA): TGTGCCAGCTCACCCCTGGGACAGGGGTTTATCGACGAGCAGTACTTC. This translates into CASSPLGQGFIDEQYF.

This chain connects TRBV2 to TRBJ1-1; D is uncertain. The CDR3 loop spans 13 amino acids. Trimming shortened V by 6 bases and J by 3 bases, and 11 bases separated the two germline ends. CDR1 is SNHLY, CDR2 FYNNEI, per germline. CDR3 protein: CASRPGWDTEAFF. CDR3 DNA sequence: TGTGCCAGCAGGCCCGGGTGGGACACTGAAGCTTTCTTT.

The CDR3 reads CASSSPRSRSYNEQFF. The CDR3 DNA is TGTGCCAGCAGCTCACCACGCAGTCGCTCCTACAATGAGCAGTTCTTC. The chain is built from TRBV5-6 and TRBJ2-1, with D unresolved. Trimming left V 3 bases short and J 0 bases short, with 13 bases between. From germline, CDR1 is SGHDT and CDR2 YYEEEE. The CDR3 is 16 residues long.

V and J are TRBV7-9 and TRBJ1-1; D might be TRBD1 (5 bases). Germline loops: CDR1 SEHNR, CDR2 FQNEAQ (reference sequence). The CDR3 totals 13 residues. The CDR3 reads CAHAGRGGTEAFF. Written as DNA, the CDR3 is TGTGCTCACGCCGGGAGGGGTGGGACTGAAGCTTTCTTT.

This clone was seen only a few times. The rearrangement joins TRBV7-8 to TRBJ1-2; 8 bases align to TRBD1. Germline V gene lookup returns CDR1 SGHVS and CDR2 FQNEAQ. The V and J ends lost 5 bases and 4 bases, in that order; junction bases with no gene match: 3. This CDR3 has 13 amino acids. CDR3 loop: CASSIGQGYGYTF. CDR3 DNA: TGTGCCAGCAGCATAGGACAGGGCTATGGCTACACCTTC. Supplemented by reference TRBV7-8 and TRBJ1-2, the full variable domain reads GAGVSQSPRYKVAKRGQDVALRCDPISGHVSLFWYQQALGQGPEFLTYFQNEAQLDKSGLPSDRFFAERPEGSVSTLKIQRTQQEDSAVYLCASSIGQGYGYTFGSGTRLTVV.

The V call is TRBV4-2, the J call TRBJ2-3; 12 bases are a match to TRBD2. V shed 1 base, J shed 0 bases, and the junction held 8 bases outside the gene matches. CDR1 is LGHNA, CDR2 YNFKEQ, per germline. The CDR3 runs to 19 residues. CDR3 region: CASSQGEWTSGASTDTQYF. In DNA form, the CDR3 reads TGTGCCAGCAGCCAAGGTGAATGGACTAGCGGGGCTAGCACAGATACGCAGTATTTT.

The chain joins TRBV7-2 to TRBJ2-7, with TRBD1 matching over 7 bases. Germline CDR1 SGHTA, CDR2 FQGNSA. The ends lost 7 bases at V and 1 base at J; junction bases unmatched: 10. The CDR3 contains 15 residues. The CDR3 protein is CASIKTGDGSYEQYF. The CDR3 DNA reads TGTGCCAGCATCAAAACAGGGGATGGGTCCTACGAGCAGTACTTC.

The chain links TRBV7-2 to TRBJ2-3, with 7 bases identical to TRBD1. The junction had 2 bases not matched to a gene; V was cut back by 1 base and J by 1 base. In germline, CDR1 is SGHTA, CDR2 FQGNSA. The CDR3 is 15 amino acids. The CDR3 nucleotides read TGTGCCAGCAGCTTAGGGGGACAGCGCACAGATACGCAGTATTTT. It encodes CASSLGGQRTDTQYF.

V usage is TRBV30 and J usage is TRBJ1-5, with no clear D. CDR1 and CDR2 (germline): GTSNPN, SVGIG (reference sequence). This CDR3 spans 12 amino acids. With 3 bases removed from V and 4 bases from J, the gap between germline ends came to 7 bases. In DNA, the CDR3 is TGTGCCTGGAGGGGAGGGAATCAGCCCCAGCATTTT. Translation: CAWRGGNQPQHF. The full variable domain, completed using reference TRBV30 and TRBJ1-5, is SQTIHQWPATLVQPVGSPLSLECTVEGTSNPNLYWYRQAAGRGLQLLFYSVGIGQISSEVPQNLSASRPQDRQFILSSKKLLLSDSGFYLCAWRGGNQPQHFGDGTRLSIL.